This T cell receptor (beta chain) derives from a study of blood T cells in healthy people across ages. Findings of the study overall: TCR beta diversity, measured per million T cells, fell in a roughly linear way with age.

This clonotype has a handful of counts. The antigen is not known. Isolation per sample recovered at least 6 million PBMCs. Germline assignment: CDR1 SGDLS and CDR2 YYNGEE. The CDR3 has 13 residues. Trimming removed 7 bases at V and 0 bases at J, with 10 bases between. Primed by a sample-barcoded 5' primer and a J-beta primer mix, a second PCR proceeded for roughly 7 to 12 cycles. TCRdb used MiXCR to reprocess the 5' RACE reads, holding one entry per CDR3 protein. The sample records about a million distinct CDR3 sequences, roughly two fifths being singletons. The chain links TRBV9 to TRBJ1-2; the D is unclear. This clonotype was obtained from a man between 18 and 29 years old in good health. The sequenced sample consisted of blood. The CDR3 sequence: CASRSLANYGYTF. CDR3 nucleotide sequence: TGTGCCAGCCGTTCTCTAGCTAACTATGGCTACACCTTC.